The 14 T cell receptor beta chains presented below share a single source sample, sequenced in a study of blood T cell repertoires in COVID-19. The protocol was immunoSEQ multiplex PCR, while the TCRdb copy is restricted to in-frame clones and leaves out a portion. The table lists about 220,000 clones, around 87% of them singletons. The specimen was PBMCs or T cells enriched from blood (not recorded which). The receptors stem from a man in his thirties or forties who had been exposed to COVID-19.

J is TRBJ2-7 and V is TRBV20-1; 8 bases agree with TRBD2. The germline CDR1 and CDR2 sequences are DFQATT and SNEGSKA (reference sequence). After removal of 5 bases from V and 6 bases from J, the junction contained 3 bases not matched to a gene. This CDR3 contains 11 residues. The CDR3, as DNA: TGCAGTGCTGAGACTAGCGTCGAGCAGTACTTC. Its protein product is CSAETSVEQYF.

This chain links TRBV4-1 with TRBJ2-2, with 7 bases that match TRBD1. The CDR3 has 18 residues. Germline V CDR1 and CDR2: MGHRA, YSYEKL. Trimming removed 4 bases from V and 6 bases from J; junction bases left unmatched: 17. The CDR3 spells CASSRYNSPGQASGELFF. As DNA, the CDR3 is TGCGCCAGCAGCCGGTATAACTCGCCCGGACAGGCGTCCGGGGAGCTGTTTTTT.

The chain is built from TRBV15 and TRBJ2-1; 9 nucleotides match TRBD1. CDR1 is LNHNV and CDR2 is YYDKDF in the germline V gene (reference sequence). The CDR3 sequence is 13 residues long. V was pared by 8 bases and J by 9 bases, with 8 bases of the junction left unmatched. The DNA for the CDR3 is TGTGCCACCGCCAAACGGGACAGGGCTGAGCAGTTCTTC. As protein: CATAKRDRAEQFF.

This chain uses TRBV27 with TRBJ1-5, with TRBD1 as a possible D gene (5 bases). Per germline, CDR1 MNHEY and CDR2 SMNVEV (reference sequence). This CDR3 comprises 16 residues. The germline V and J ends were trimmed by 7 bases and 1 base, with 17 bases remaining between them. The chain's CDR3 is CASIPMGWTSNQPQHF. DNA of the CDR3: TGTGCCAGCATCCCCATGGGATGGACAAGCAATCAGCCCCAGCATTTT.

The CDR3 spells CASSGSVSAGQSQVIQYF. The CDR3 nucleotides read TGTGCCAGCAGCGGTAGTGTTTCCGCGGGACAGAGTCAAGTCATTCAGTACTTC. J is TRBJ2-4 and V is TRBV9, with D perhaps matching TRBD1 (7 bases). The CDR3 has 18 residues. V lost 3 bases to trimming and J lost 9 bases, with 28 bases between them. Germline assignment: CDR1 SGDLS and CDR2 YYNGEE.

This sequence joins TRBV3-1 (or the pseudogene TRBV3-2) and TRBJ2-3; 9 bases line up with TRBD2. V trimming: 4 bases; J trimming: 5 bases; junction bases outside the gene matches: 10. Per germline, CDR1 LGHDT and CDR2 YNNKEL (reference sequence). This CDR3 is built from 16 residues. The CDR3 nucleotides are TGTGCCAGCAGCCTCGGCAGCGGGGGGCCTGGAGATACGCAGTATTTT. It codes for CASSLGSGGPGDTQYF.

The J gene is TRBJ1-5, the V gene TRBV2, with TRBD1 matching 8 bases. The V and J ends lost 7 bases and 4 bases, in that order; junction bases with no gene match: 9. CDR3 length: 15 amino acids. Germline-derived CDR1 and CDR2 are SNHLY and FYNNEI. CDR3 in amino acids: CASTLDRGRNQPQHF. The DNA for the CDR3 is TGTGCCAGCACGCTTGACAGGGGAAGGAATCAGCCCCAGCATTTT.

The V gene is TRBV5-5, the J gene TRBJ2-7, with TRBD1 identical over 7 bases. The CDR3 sequence is 16 residues long. CDR1 and CDR2 from the germline V gene are SGHKS and YYEKEE (reference sequence). J was trimmed by 5 bases and V by 0 bases; bases with no gene match: 11. The CDR3 nucleotides read TGTGCCAGCAGCTTGGTTTCGACAGGGAATATCGACGAGCAGTACTTC. Encoded protein: CASSLVSTGNIDEQYF.

The V and J genes are TRBV4-1 and TRBJ1-1; tentatively, D is TRBD1 (6 bases). Trimming removed 0 bases at V and 8 bases at J, with 19 bases between. Germline assignment: CDR1 MGHRA and CDR2 YSYEKL. CDR3 length: 16 residues. In DNA, the CDR3 is TGCGCCAGCAGCCAAGAAAAAGCGGGGGGCCGGGCCGAAGCTTTCTTT. This gives the protein CASSQEKAGGRAEAFF.

This sequence joins TRBV6-5 and TRBJ1-1, with 8 bases fitting TRBD1. Germline assignment: CDR1 MNHEY and CDR2 SVGAGI. The CDR3 sequence is 15 residues long. Trimming cost V 4 bases and J 4 bases; bases outside gene matches: 8. CDR3 coding DNA: TGTGCCAGCAGTTCCACAGGGGGATCGGGCACTGAAGCTTTCTTT. Translation: CASSSTGGSGTEAFF.

The V and J genes are TRBV3-1 (or the pseudogene TRBV3-2) and TRBJ2-7; 8 bases are a match to TRBD2. Germline CDR1 LGHDT, CDR2 YNNKEL (reference sequence). This CDR3 region has 12 residues. V gave up 11 bases and J gave up 5 bases; unmatched junction bases: 8. The CDR3 is CASGGGRNEQYF. The CDR3 coding sequence is TGTGCCTCGGGCGGGGGGCGGAACGAGCAGTACTTC.

The DNA of the CDR3 is TGTGCCAACGGACAGGGGTTGAACACTGAAGCTTTCTTT. Translation: CANGQGLNTEAFF. This chain joins TRBV10-3 and TRBJ1-1; TRBD1 matches 9 bases. With 10 bases clipped from V and 0 bases from J, the junction kept 3 bases outside the gene matches. The CDR3 contains 13 residues. CDR1 and CDR2 from the germline V gene are ENHRY and SYGVKD.

The chain carries TRBV12-3 or TRBV12-4 and TRBJ2-5; D is ambiguous. The CDR3 has 13 amino acids. The germline V and J ends were trimmed by 6 bases and 7 bases, with 15 bases remaining between them. CDR3: CASSPIVRGTQYF. CDR3 DNA: TGTGCCAGCAGCCCCATTGTGAGAGGGACCCAGTACTTC.

This chain joins TRBV2 and TRBJ2-3; perhaps TRBD1 as D (6 bases). The CDR3 totals 13 residues. Per germline, CDR1 SNHLY and CDR2 FYNNEI. V lost 2 bases and J lost 6, with 9 bases in between. CDR3 protein: CASSEQGKDTQYF. In DNA form, the CDR3 reads TGTGCCAGCAGTGAACAGGGGAAGGATACGCAGTATTTT.